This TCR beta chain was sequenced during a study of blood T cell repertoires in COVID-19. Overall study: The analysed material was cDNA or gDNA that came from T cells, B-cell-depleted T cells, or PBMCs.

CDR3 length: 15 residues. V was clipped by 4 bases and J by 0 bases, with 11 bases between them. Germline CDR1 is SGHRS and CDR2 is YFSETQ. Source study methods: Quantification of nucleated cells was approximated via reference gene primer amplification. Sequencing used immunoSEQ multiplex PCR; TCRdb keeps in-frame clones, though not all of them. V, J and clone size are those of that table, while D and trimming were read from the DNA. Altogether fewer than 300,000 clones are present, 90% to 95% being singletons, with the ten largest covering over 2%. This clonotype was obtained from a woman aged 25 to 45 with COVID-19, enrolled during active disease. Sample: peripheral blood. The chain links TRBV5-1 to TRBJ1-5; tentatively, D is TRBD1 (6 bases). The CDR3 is CASSPGGSSNQPQHF. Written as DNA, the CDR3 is TGCGCCAGCAGCCCTGGGGGCTCTAGCAATCAGCCCCAGCATTTT.